The 8 T cell receptor beta chains reported below all come from one sample, sequenced in a study of read filtering for tumor transcriptome and immune sequencing. From 400 to 450 ng of RNA, a library with molecular barcoded alpha/delta and beta/gamma adaptors was made. TCRdb re-called the reads with MiXCR, one entry per CDR3 protein. The sample yields tens of thousands of distinct CDR3 sequences, roughly a fifth seen once. The specimen was a population of CD138-negative cells sorted from bone marrow. These receptors all stem from a donor at least 40 years old with multiple myeloma.

This rearrangement joins TRBV7-9 to TRBJ2-7, with 7 bases fitting TRBD2. This CDR3 spans 13 amino acids. The V segment lost 4 bases and the J segment 2 bases; nucleotides outside the gene matches: 2. Germline CDR1 reads SEHNR; CDR2 reads FQNEAQ (reference sequence). The CDR3 DNA is TGTGCCAGCAGCTGGGGGGGAGCCTACGAGCAGTACTTC. The encoded protein is CASSWGGAYEQYF.

There are a few counts of this clonotype. The chain links TRBV20-1 to TRBJ2-5; 9 bases line up with TRBD2. The CDR3 contains 16 residues. Germline V gene sequence: CDR1 DFQATT, CDR2 SNEGSKA (reference sequence). V was clipped by 1 base and J by 5 bases; unmatched bases: 11. Here the CDR3 reads CSARVDSGSVLETQYF. The DNA for the CDR3 is TGCAGTGCTAGAGTGGATAGCGGGAGTGTGTTGGAGACCCAGTACTTC.

Note on this clonotype: This may be a read error: a much more frequent sequence differs by one nucleotide. The chain carries TRBV25-1 and TRBJ2-1; D possibly uses TRBD1 or TRBD2 (5 bases each). The CDR3 loop spans 15 amino acids. Trimming took 2 bases from V and 9 from J, leaving 17 bases between them. The germline V gene has CDR1 MGHDK and CDR2 SYGVNS. The CDR3, as DNA: TGTGCCAGCAGTGAACCAGGGACCCTTAAGAGTGAGCAGTTCTTC. Protein sequence: CASSEPGTLKSEQFF.

The chain has TRBV7-9 and TRBJ2-2; D is unclear. Germline values: CDR1 SEHNR, CDR2 FQNEAQ (reference sequence). This CDR3 has 15 residues. V was cut by 5 bases and J by 2 bases, with 12 bases left in between. The CDR3 region is CASSVSPINTGELFF. In nucleotides, the CDR3 is TGTGCCAGCAGCGTATCCCCAATCAACACCGGGGAGCTGTTTTTT.

Remarks on this clonotype: A much larger clonotype is one base distant, so this may be a read error. The gene calls are TRBV19 and TRBJ2-1; tentatively, D is TRBD1 (6 bases). The V gene's germline CDR1 is LNHDA and CDR2 SQIVND (reference sequence). CDR3 size: 13 residues. CDR3 DNA: TGTGCCAGTAGTCCGACAGGCTCAGGGGAGCCGTTCTTC. Amino acids: CASSPTGSGEPFF.

This clonotype was recorded at least ten times. V and J are TRBV6-1 and TRBJ2-2, with D possibly TRBD1 on 6 matching bases. Trimming removed 1 base at V and 6 bases at J, with 12 bases between. This CDR3 spans 15 amino acids. Per the germline V gene, CDR1 is MNHNS and CDR2 is SASEGT. The CDR3 is CASSEESGVSGELFF. In nucleotides, the CDR3 is TGTGCCAGCAGTGAAGAGTCAGGGGTATCCGGGGAGCTGTTTTTT.

This clonotype was counted only a few times. The chain carries TRBV5-4 and TRBJ2-1; tentative D call: TRBD1 (6 bases). Trimming took off 0 bases at V and 8 bases at J, with 12 bases between the two ends. The CDR3 runs to 14 residues. In germline, CDR1 is SGHNT, CDR2 YYREEE (reference sequence). The CDR3 region is CASSLGGRGHEQFF. In nucleotides, the CDR3 is TGTGCCAGCAGCTTGGGTGGCAGGGGCCATGAGCAGTTCTTC. The full variable domain, in which reference TRBV5-4 and TRBJ2-1 provide the parts outside the CDR3, is ETGVTQSPTHLIKTRGQQVTLRCSSQSGHNTVSWYQQALGQGPQFIFQYYREEENGRGNFPPRFSGLQFPNYSSELNVNALELDDSALYLCASSLGGRGHEQFFGPGTRLTVL.

This clonotype was seen ten or more times. This chain connects TRBV6-6 to TRBJ2-6; possible D gene TRBD1, 6 bases. Germline lookup yields CDR1 MNHNY and CDR2 SVGAGI (reference sequence). The CDR3 length is 15 residues. V lost 2 bases to trimming and J lost 3 bases, with 8 bases between them. As DNA, the CDR3 is TGTGCCAGCAGTTACGGGGGCGGTGGGGCCAACGTCCTGACTTTC. Translated: CASSYGGGGANVLTF.